This T cell receptor (beta chain) was profiled in a study of Ad26.COV2.S vaccination and SARS-CoV-2 variants. Study as a whole: The trial was COV1001 and the donor's arm was Ad26.COV2.S. By the intramuscular route, Ad26.COV2.S was given once, or twice 56 days apart.

Regarding this clone: Its antigen is unidentified.

Treatment specified: 19 received Ad26.COV2.S at low or high dose, single or two shots; roughly five received placebo; per-sample allocation not given. Sample collection was performed on day 63 after the first vaccine or placebo injection. Expressing Wuhan-strain SARS-CoV-2 spike, an Ad26 vector served as the vaccine. Broader study findings: Placebo recipients showed lower spike-specific TCR breadth than vaccinees.

The CDR3 length is 13 residues. The junction had 5 bases not matched to a gene; V was cut back by 8 bases and J by 2 bases. Germline V gene lookup returns CDR1 SGHVS and CDR2 FQNEAQ. The repertoire was sequenced with immunoSEQ multiplex PCR; TCRdb's copy has only in-frame clones and lacks some. The data show a few hundred thousand clones, about four fifths seen once. The sequencing used peripheral blood, collected in a trial of Ad26.COV2.S vaccine versus placebo. V and J are TRBV7-8 and TRBJ2-7; 8 bases align to TRBD1. This receptor was identified in a person aged 18 to 59 who received the Ad26.COV2.S COVID-19 vaccine or a placebo. This CDR3 reads CASSETGAYEQYF. For the CDR3, the DNA is TGTGCCAGCTCGGAGACAGGGGCCTACGAGCAGTACTTC. Based on the CDR3 plus reference TRBV7-8 and TRBJ2-7, the full variable domain is GAGVSQSPRYKVAKRGQDVALRCDPISGHVSLFWYQQALGQGPEFLTYFQNEAQLDKSGLPSDRFFAERPEGSVSTLKIQRTQQEDSAVYLCASSETGAYEQYFGPGTRLTVT.